A single sample gave rise to the 29 T cell receptor beta chains below, sequenced in a study of early T cells in non-severe SARS-CoV-2 infection. TCRdb recomputed calls from the 5' RACE reads with MiXCR, one row per CDR3 protein. The top ten hold around 7.6% of the sample, which has approximately 32,000 distinct CDR3 sequences, 5.8% seen once. Sequencing was performed on whole blood. These receptors were obtained from an adult who was a healthcare worker with PCR-confirmed SARS-CoV-2 infection or an uninfected control (not recorded which).

This clonotype was counted many times. The chain uses TRBV27 and TRBJ2-5, with 8 bases aligning to TRBD2. The junction had 10 bases not matched to a gene; V was cut back by 5 bases and J by 5 bases. CDR1 and CDR2 (germline): MNHEY, SMNVEV (reference sequence). This CDR3 spans 15 amino acids. DNA for the CDR3: TGTGCCAGCAGTCGGGGGGGCGGCGATGGGGAGACCCAGTACTTC. It yields the protein CASSRGGGDGETQYF.

This clonotype has a count of ten or more. The chain employs TRBV2 and TRBJ2-1, with 13 bases lining up with TRBD2. The germline gives CDR1 SNHLY, CDR2 FYNNEI. V shed 5 bases, J shed 9 bases, and the junction held 10 bases outside the gene matches. The CDR3 runs to 16 residues. CDR3 amino acids: CASSKLAGGPLSEQFF. Here the CDR3 DNA reads TGTGCCAGCAGTAAACTAGCGGGGGGGCCTTTAAGTGAGCAGTTCTTC.

The table lists this clonotype with many counts. The J gene is TRBJ1-3, the V gene TRBV5-1, with D unresolved. CDR1 SGHRS and CDR2 YFSETQ come from the germline V gene. V gave up 4 bases and J gave up 0 bases, with 11 bases separating them. The CDR3 is 15 residues long. CDR3 protein: CASSRSEGSGNTIYF. DNA of the CDR3: TGCGCCAGCAGCCGGTCCGAGGGCTCTGGAAACACCATATATTTT.

This clonotype occurred a few times. The V call is TRBV13, the J call TRBJ2-7; unclear D gene. Trimming left V 0 bases short and J 3 bases short, with 6 bases between. The CDR3 is made up of 13 amino acids. CDR1 is PRHDT, CDR2 FYEKMQ, per germline (reference sequence). CDR3 DNA sequence: TGTGCCAGCAGCTTAGGCAGGAGCTACGAGCAGTACTTC. It translates to CASSLGRSYEQYF.

This clonotype was found many times. J is TRBJ1-5 and V is TRBV9, with a possible D match to TRBD1 (6 bases). The V and J ends lost 4 bases and 3 bases respectively, with 11 bases between them. Germline lookup yields CDR1 SGDLS and CDR2 YYNGEE. There are 14 residues in the CDR3. This chain's CDR3 is CASSPGGFNQPQHF. In DNA, the CDR3 is TGTGCCAGCAGCCCCGGGGGCTTCAATCAGCCCCAGCATTTT. The entire variable domain, with the rest obtained from reference TRBV9 and TRBJ1-5, is as follows: DSGVTQTPKHLITATGQRVTLRCSPRSGDLSVYWYQQSLDQGLQFLIQYYNGEERAKGNILERFSAQQFPDLHSELNLSSLELGDSALYFCASSPGGFNQPQHFGDGTRLSIL.

This clonotype was picked up many times. The V call is TRBV19, the J call TRBJ2-6; TRBD1 aligns across 12 bases. The CDR3 length is 17 residues. CDR1 LNHDA and CDR2 SQIVND come from the germline V gene (reference sequence). After removal of 4 bases from V and 4 bases from J, the junction contained 5 bases not matched to a gene. Here the CDR3 reads CASSTGQGALGANVLTF. CDR3 DNA: TGTGCCAGTAGTACGGGACAGGGGGCGCTGGGGGCCAACGTCCTGACTTTC.

In this sample, this clonotype turned up many times. This chain connects TRBV12-3 or TRBV12-4 to TRBJ1-4; 8 nucleotides line up with TRBD1. The CDR3 has 14 amino acids. V trimming: 6 bases; J trimming: 7 bases; junction bases outside the gene matches: 7. The CDR3 DNA sequence: TGTGCCAGCAGCGACAGGGGAAGGGGTGAAAAACTGTTTTTT. Translating it yields CASSDRGRGEKLFF.

This clonotype has ten or more counts. V is TRBV5-4 and J is TRBJ1-3; 7 bases are a match to TRBD1. The CDR3 totals 15 residues. The germline V gene has CDR1 SGHNT and CDR2 YYREEE (reference sequence). V gave up 3 bases and J gave up 2 bases; unmatched junction bases: 5. This CDR3 reads CASSSGQVPGNTIYF. CDR3 nucleotides: TGTGCCAGCAGCTCTGGACAGGTCCCTGGAAACACCATATATTTT.

This clonotype was picked up many times. Here the CDR3 DNA reads TGCAGCGTTGACAGGACAGCCGGGACTAGCGGGAGTATTGGGACCCAGTACTTC. Translated, it gives CSVDRTAGTSGSIGTQYF. The chain links TRBV29-1 to TRBJ2-5; 14 nucleotides match TRBD2. In germline, CDR1 is SQVTM, CDR2 ANQGSEA. Trimming cost V 3 bases and J 7 bases; bases outside gene matches: 16. The CDR3 consists of 18 residues.

This clonotype appeared many times. V and J are TRBV29-1 and TRBJ1-1; 10 positions agree with TRBD1. The CDR3 consists of 14 residues. The V segment lost 5 bases and the J segment 5 bases; nucleotides outside the gene matches: 8. Germline CDR1 SQVTM, CDR2 ANQGSEA. CDR3 sequence: CSVQATGGKTEAFF. In DNA, the CDR3 is TGCAGCGTTCAGGCGACAGGGGGCAAAACTGAAGCTTTCTTT.

The chain has TRBV15 and TRBJ2-3; 7 nucleotides align to TRBD1. The CDR3 length is 16 residues. Germline trimming cut 3 bases from V and 0 bases from J; bases unmatched to any gene: 6. Germline V gives CDR1 LNHNV, CDR2 YYDKDF (reference sequence). CDR3 in amino acids: CATSSGRQGSTDTQYF. The CDR3 region has the DNA TGTGCCACCAGCAGCGGCCGACAGGGTAGCACAGATACGCAGTATTTT.

This clonotype has a count of ten or more. This rearrangement joins TRBV5-4 to TRBJ1-2, with 7 bases identical to TRBD1. The CDR3 runs to 14 residues. V lost 5 bases and J lost 4; bases outside the gene matches: 8. Germline V gene sequence: CDR1 SGHNT, CDR2 YYREEE (reference sequence). The CDR3 bases are TGTGCCAGCAGTGGAGGGGGCAGGGGCTATGGCTACACCTTC. Translating gives CASSGGGRGYGYTF.

Many counts were recorded for this clonotype. The CDR3 DNA reads as TGCGCCAGCAGCAAGTGGACTAGCGGGATTATGAGCACAGATACGCAGTATTTT. Protein sequence: CASSKWTSGIMSTDTQYF. The V call is TRBV5-1, the J call TRBJ2-3; TRBD2 matches at 12 bases. The germline V gene has CDR1 SGHRS and CDR2 YFSETQ. The CDR3 is 18 residues long. V dropped 4 bases and J dropped 0; count of bases not matched to a gene: 9.

This clonotype was recorded at least ten times. The chain combines TRBV7-6 with TRBJ2-5; 7 nucleotides agree with TRBD1. Germline CDR1 SGHVS, CDR2 FNYEAQ. The CDR3 runs 16 residues. V dropped 0 bases and J dropped 3; count of bases not matched to a gene: 7. CDR3 residues: CASSLAWGQRKETQYF. The CDR3, as DNA: TGTGCCAGCAGCTTAGCGTGGGGACAGAGAAAAGAGACCCAGTACTTC.

The chain is built from TRBV10-3 and TRBJ2-1; the D gene is possibly TRBD1 (5 bases). The germline gives CDR1 ENHRY, CDR2 SYGVKD. The CDR3 sequence is 12 residues long. The germline V and J ends were trimmed by 1 base and 13 bases, with 11 bases remaining between them. CDR3 in amino acids: CAISELTGDQFF. In DNA form, the CDR3 reads TGTGCCATCAGTGAGTTAACAGGCGACCAGTTCTTC.

This clonotype appeared many times. CDR3 sequence: CASSVGGRGSGELFF. CDR3 nucleotide sequence: TGTGCCAGCAGCGTAGGCGGGAGAGGTAGCGGGGAGCTGTTTTTT. This chain connects TRBV9 to TRBJ2-2, with 7 bases fitting TRBD2. CDR3 length: 15 residues. Trimming removed 0 bases from V and 7 bases from J; junction bases left unmatched: 6. Germline V CDR1 and CDR2: SGDLS, YYNGEE.

Ten or more counts support this clonotype. A read error may produce the germline difference seen at one junction end. J is TRBJ1-1 and V is TRBV14; TRBD1 is a possible D gene (5 bases). The germline V gene encodes CDR1 SGHDN and CDR2 FVKESK. The CDR3 is 12 amino acids. In DNA form, the CDR3 reads TGTGCCAGCAGCCAAGATTGGGGGTGGAGGACATTT. Protein sequence: CASSQDWGWRTF.

There are many counts of this clonotype. The rearrangement links TRBV12-3 or TRBV12-4 to TRBJ1-3, with 8 bases lining up with TRBD1. J was trimmed by 7 bases and V by 6 bases; bases with no gene match: 8. CDR3 length: 14 residues. The CDR3 loop is CASSTLRGPNTIYF. DNA of the CDR3: TGTGCCAGCAGCACTCTCAGGGGGCCGAACACCATATATTTT.

This clonotype was found a few times. The V call is TRBV5-1, the J call TRBJ1-2; D may be TRBD1 (5 bases). V lost 3 bases to trimming and J lost 4 bases, with 16 bases between them. Germline-derived CDR1 and CDR2 are SGHRS and YFSETQ. The CDR3 is made up of 15 amino acids. CDR3 residues: CASSSQVPTAYGYTF. CDR3 DNA sequence: TGCGCCAGCAGCTCACAGGTCCCGACTGCCTATGGCTACACCTTC.

This clonotype was recorded many times. The genes are TRBV18 and TRBJ2-6; tentative D call: TRBD2 (5 bases). Germline V gene data show CDR1 as KGHSH and CDR2 as LQKENI. Trimming took 2 bases from V and 4 from J, leaving 18 bases between them. CDR3 length equals 18 residues. The CDR3: CASSPSRLKAAGANVLTF. DNA for the CDR3: TGTGCCAGCTCACCATCCAGACTAAAGGCTGCCGGGGCCAACGTCCTGACTTTC.

There are many counts of this clonotype. The chain joins TRBV20-1 to TRBJ1-2; D gene unclear. CDR3 length: 13 residues. The V and J ends lost 6 bases and 3 bases respectively, with 14 bases between them. Per germline, CDR1 DFQATT and CDR2 SNEGSKA (reference sequence). CDR3 nucleotide sequence: TGCAGTGCCGATACAGATGCCTACTATGGCTACACCTTC. Amino acid sequence: CSADTDAYYGYTF.

This clonotype has at least ten counts. The J gene is TRBJ2-1, the V gene TRBV3-1; D call uncertain. The CDR3 runs 15 residues. Looked up from germline, CDR1 is LGHDT and CDR2 is YNNKEL (reference sequence). Trimming removed 1 base at V and 2 bases at J, with 9 bases between. CDR3 amino acids: CASSQGPTPYNEQFF. The CDR3 DNA sequence: TGTGCCAGCAGCCAAGGTCCTACCCCCTACAATGAGCAGTTCTTC.

This clonotype was counted ten times or more. The V and J genes are TRBV5-1 and TRBJ2-1; 10 bases are a match to TRBD2. V lost 3 bases and J lost 5; bases outside the gene matches: 5. CDR3 size: 15 residues. Germline V CDR1 and CDR2: SGHRS, YFSETQ. As DNA, the CDR3 is TGCGCCAGCAGCTCACTAGCGGGGAAACACAATGAGCAGTTCTTC. Its translation: CASSSLAGKHNEQFF.

Only a few counts were recorded for this clonotype. The V gene is TRBV14, the J gene TRBJ2-3; unclear D gene. CDR1 is SGHDN, CDR2 FVKESK, per germline. Deletions cut 2 bases from V and 0 bases from J, with 9 bases between. The CDR3 spans 15 residues. The CDR3 DNA reads TGTGCCAGCAGCCAAAGGATCCGCAGCACAGATACGCAGTATTTT. Protein: CASSQRIRSTDTQYF.

At least ten counts were recorded for this clonotype. The chain joins TRBV7-2 to TRBJ2-3, with TRBD2 identical over 7 bases. V trimming: 5 bases; J trimming: 4 bases; junction bases outside the gene matches: 3. CDR1 SGHTA and CDR2 FQGNSA come from the germline V gene. The CDR3 totals 13 residues. CDR3: CASSGGGPDTQYF. The CDR3 DNA reads TGTGCCAGCAGCGGGGGAGGGCCAGATACGCAGTATTTT.

The sample holds many counts of this clonotype. The V gene is TRBV29-1, the J gene TRBJ2-2, with 10 bases matching TRBD1. CDR3 length: 13 amino acids. From germline, CDR1 is SQVTM and CDR2 ANQGSEA. Germline trimming cut 5 bases from V and 4 bases from J; bases unmatched to any gene: 1. The chain's CDR3 is CSVRTGGTGELFF. The CDR3 region has the DNA TGCAGCGTTAGGACAGGGGGCACCGGGGAGCTGTTTTTT.

This clonotype was seen repeatedly, ten times or more. The V gene is TRBV10-3, the J gene TRBJ2-1; perhaps TRBD1 as D (6 bases). The CDR3 runs to 14 residues. Germline CDR1 is ENHRY and CDR2 is SYGVKD. V shed 6 bases and J shed 8 bases, with 17 bases lying between them. CDR3 in amino acids: CAIRATEKGDEQFF. The CDR3 region has the DNA TGTGCCATCAGGGCCACGGAAAAGGGGGATGAGCAGTTCTTC.

This clonotype was seen repeatedly, ten times or more. The rearrangement joins TRBV5-1 to TRBJ2-5; a possible D gene is TRBD2 (5 bases). The CDR3 has 14 amino acids. Germline V gene sequence: CDR1 SGHRS, CDR2 YFSETQ. Trimming pared 4 bases from V and 5 bases from J, leaving 15 bases between. CDR3 amino acids: CASSPGISGETQYF. DNA for the CDR3: TGCGCCAGCAGCCCTGGCATTTCGGGGGAGACCCAGTACTTC.

The chain couples TRBV6-2 or TRBV6-3 to TRBJ2-1, with D possibly TRBD2 on 6 matching bases. Trimming stripped 10 bases from V and 0 bases from J, with 19 bases between. The CDR3 runs 16 residues. Germline CDR1 reads MNHEY; CDR2 reads SVGEGT. The CDR3 DNA reads as TGTGCCAACAGGCCCGGCGGGGTCGGCTCCTACAATGAGCAGTTCTTC. It specifies CANRPGGVGSYNEQFF.